This T cell receptor beta chain was recovered during a study of cytomegalovirus exposure and HLA in healthy donors. Whole-study findings and limits: Later analysis showed most CMV-associated TCR beta chains appearing HLA-restricted. A later analysis, which compared TCR beta chains of equal frequency, found the HLA-associated ones more clonally expanded.

Donors had nominal health at sampling but likely had unrecorded immune exposures. 13 Jbeta primers and 60 Vbeta primers were used for the PCR. The data were produced by immunoSEQ multiplex PCR, yet TCRdb's version contains in-frame clones alone and is incomplete. The table shows more than 60,000 clones, with more than 65% occurring only once. Concerning this clone: The antigen is undetermined.

V shed 4 bases and J 3 bases; nucleotides not matched to a gene: 4. From germline, CDR1 is SNHLY and CDR2 FYNNEI. The CDR3 has 15 amino acids. This TCR was sampled from a man aged 65 to 85 in good health and CMV-seropositive. J is TRBJ1-3 and V is TRBV2; 9 bases line up with TRBD1. The source material was PBMCs. The CDR3: CASSGGTGLGNTIYF. In DNA, the CDR3 is TGTGCCAGCAGTGGCGGGACAGGGCTTGGAAACACCATATATTTT.